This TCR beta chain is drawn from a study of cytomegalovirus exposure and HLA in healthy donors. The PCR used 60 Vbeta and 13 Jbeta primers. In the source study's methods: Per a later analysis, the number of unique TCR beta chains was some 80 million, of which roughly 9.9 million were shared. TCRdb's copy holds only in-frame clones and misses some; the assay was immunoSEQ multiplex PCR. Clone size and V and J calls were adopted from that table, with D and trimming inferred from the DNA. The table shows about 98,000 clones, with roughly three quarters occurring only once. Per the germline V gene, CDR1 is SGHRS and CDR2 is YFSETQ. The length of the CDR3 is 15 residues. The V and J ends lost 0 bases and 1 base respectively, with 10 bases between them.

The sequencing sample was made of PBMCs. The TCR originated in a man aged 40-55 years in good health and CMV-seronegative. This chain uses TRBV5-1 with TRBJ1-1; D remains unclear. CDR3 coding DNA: TGCGCCAGCAGCTTGGAAGGCAGGTGGAACACTGAAGCTTTCTTT. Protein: CASSLEGRWNTEAFF.